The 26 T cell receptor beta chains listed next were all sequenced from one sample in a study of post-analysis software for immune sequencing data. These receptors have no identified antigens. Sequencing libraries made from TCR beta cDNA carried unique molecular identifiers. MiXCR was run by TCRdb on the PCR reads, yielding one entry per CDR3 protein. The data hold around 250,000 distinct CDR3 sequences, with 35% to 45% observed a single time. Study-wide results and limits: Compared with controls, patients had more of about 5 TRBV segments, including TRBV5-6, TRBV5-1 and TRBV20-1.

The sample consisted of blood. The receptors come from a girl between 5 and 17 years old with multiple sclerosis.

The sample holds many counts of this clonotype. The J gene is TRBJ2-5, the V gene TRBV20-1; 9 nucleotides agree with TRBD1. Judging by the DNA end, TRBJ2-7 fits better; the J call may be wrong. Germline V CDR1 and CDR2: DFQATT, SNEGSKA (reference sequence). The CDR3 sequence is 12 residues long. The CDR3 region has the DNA TGCAGTGCTACCGGGACAGGGATCGAGCAGTACTTC. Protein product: CSATGTGIEQYF.

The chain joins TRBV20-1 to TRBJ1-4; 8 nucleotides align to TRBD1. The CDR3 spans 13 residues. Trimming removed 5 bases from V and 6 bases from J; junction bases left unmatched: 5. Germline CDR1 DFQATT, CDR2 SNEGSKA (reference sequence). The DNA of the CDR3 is TGCAGTGCTCGCAGGGGGCAGGATGAAAAACTGTTTTTT. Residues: CSARRGQDEKLFF.

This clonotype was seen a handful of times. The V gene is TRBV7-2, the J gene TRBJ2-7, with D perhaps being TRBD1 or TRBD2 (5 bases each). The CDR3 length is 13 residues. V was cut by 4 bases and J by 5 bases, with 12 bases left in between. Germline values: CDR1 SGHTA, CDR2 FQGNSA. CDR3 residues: CASSSGARDEQYF. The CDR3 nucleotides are TGTGCCAGCAGCTCCGGGGCAAGGGACGAGCAGTACTTC.

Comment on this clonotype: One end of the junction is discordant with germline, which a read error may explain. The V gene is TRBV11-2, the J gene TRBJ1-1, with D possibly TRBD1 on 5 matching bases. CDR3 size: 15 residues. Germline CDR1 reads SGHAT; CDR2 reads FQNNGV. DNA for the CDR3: TGTGCCAGCAGCTTAGAACAGGTGTTGAACACTGGAGCTTTCTTT. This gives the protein CASSLEQVLNTGAFF.

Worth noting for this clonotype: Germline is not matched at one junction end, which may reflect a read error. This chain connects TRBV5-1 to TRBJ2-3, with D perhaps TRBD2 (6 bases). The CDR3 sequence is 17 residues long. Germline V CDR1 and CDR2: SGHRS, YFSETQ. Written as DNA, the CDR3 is TGCGCCGGCAGCTCGGCCGTGGGACTGGCTAGCACAGATACGCAGTATTTT. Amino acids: CAGSSAVGLASTDTQYF.

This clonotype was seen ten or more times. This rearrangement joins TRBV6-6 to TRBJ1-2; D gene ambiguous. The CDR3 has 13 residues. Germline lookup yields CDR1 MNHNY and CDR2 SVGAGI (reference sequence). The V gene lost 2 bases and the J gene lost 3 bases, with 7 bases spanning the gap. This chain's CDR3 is CASSYAKDYGYTF. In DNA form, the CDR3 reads TGTGCCAGCAGTTACGCCAAAGACTATGGCTACACCTTC.

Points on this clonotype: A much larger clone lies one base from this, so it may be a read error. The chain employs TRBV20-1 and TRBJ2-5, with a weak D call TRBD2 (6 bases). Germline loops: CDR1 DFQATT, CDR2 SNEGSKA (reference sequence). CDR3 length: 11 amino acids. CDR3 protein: CRATTSETQYF. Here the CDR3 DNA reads TGCAGGGCTACGACTAGTGAGACCCAGTACTTC.

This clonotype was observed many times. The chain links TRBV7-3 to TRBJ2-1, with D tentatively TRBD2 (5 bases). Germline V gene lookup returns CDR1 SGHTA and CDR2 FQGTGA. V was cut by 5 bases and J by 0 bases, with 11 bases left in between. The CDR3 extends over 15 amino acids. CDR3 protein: CASSPRRDSYNEQFF. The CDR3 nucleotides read TGTGCCAGCAGCCCCCGCCGGGACTCCTACAATGAGCAGTTCTTC.

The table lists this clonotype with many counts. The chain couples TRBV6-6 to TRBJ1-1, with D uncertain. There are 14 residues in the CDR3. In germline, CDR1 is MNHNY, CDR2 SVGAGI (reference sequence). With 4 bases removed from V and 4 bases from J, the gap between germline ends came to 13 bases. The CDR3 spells CASSSPSEATEAFF. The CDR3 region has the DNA TGTGCCAGCAGTTCCCCCTCGGAGGCCACTGAAGCTTTCTTT.

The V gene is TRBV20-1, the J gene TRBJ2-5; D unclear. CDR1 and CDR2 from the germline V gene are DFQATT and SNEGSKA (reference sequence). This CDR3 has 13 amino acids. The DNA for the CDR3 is TGCAGCCCGACGAGCCACCCCGAAGAGACCCAGTACTTC. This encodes CSPTSHPEETQYF.

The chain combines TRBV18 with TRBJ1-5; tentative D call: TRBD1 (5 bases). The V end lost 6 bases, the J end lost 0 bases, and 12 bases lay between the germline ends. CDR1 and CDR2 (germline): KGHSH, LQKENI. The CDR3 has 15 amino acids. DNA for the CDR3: TGTGCCAGCTCCCTCTTGGGGGGTAGCAATCAGCCCCAGCATTTT. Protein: CASSLLGGSNQPQHF.

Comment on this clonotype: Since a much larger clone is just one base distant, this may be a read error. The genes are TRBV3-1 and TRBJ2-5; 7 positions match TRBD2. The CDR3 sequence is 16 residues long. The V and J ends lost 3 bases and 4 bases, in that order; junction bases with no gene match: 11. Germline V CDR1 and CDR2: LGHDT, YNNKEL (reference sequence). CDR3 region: CASSHDGLAAGETQYF. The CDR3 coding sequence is TGTGCCAGCAGCCATGATGGGCTAGCGGCGGGAGAGACCCAGTACTTC.

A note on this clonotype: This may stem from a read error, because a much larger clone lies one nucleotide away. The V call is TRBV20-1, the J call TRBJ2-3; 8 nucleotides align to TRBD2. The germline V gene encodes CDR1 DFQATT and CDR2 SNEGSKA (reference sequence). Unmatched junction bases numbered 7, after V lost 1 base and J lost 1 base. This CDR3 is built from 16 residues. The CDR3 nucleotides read TGCAGTGCTAGAGTCACGGAGCGGGGGCGCACAGATACGCAGTATTTT. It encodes CSARVTERGRTDTQYF.

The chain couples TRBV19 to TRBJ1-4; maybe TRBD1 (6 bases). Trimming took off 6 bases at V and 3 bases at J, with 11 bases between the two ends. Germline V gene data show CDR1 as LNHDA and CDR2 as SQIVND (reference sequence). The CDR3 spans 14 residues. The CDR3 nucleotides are TGTGCCAGTAGGGAGGACAGCCCTAATGAAAAACTGTTTTTT. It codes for CASREDSPNEKLFF.

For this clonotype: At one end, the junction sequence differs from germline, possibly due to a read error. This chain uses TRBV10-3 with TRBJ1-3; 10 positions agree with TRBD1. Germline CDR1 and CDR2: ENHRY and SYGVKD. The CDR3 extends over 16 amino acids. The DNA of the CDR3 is TGTGCCACCAGTGGGGGACAGGGGCGATCTGGAAACACCATATATTTT. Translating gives CATSGGQGRSGNTIYF.

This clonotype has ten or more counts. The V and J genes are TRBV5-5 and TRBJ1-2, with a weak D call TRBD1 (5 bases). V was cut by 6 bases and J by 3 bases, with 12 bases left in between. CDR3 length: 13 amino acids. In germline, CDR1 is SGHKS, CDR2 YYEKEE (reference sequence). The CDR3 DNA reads TGTGCCAGCACCCCCGGACAACACTATGGCTACACCTTC. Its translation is CASTPGQHYGYTF.

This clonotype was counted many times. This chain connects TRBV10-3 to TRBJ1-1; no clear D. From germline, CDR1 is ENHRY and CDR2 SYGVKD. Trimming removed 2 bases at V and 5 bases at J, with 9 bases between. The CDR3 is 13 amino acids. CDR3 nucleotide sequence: TGTGCCATCAGTGAGACGAGGGATACTGAAGCTTTCTTT. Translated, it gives CAISETRDTEAFF.

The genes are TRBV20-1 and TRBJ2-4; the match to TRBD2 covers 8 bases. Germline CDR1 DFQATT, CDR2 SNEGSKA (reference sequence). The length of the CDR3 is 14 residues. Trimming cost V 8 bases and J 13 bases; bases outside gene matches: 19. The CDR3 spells CSPRGAGGALEQYF. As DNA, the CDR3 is TGCAGTCCCAGGGGAGCCGGGGGGGCTCTTGAGCAGTACTTC.

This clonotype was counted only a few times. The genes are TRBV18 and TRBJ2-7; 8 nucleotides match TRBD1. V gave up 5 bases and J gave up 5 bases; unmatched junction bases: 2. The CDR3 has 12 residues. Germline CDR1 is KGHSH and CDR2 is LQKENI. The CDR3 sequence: CASSYRGDEQYF. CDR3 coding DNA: TGTGCCAGCTCATACAGGGGGGACGAGCAGTACTTC.

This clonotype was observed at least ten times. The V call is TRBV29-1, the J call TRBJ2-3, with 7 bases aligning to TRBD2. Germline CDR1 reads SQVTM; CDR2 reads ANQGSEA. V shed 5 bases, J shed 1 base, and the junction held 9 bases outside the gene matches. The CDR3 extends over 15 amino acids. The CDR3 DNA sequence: TGCAGCGTTAGCGCTACTAGCGTTGGCACAGATACGCAGTATTTT. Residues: CSVSATSVGTDTQYF.

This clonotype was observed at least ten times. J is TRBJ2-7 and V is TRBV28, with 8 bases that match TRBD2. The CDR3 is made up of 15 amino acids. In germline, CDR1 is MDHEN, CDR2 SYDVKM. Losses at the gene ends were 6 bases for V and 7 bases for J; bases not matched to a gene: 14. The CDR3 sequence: CASSAGPASGREQYF. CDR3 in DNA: TGTGCCAGCAGCGCCGGACCGGCTAGCGGGCGTGAGCAGTACTTC.

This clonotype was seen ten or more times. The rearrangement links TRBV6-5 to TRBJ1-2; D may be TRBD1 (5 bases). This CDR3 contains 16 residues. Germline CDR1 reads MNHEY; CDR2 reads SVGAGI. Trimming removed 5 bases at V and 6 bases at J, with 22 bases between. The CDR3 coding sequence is TGTGCCAGCAGTGCCTTCCTAGGGGCGACGGGTGATGGCTACACCTTC. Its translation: CASSAFLGATGDGYTF.

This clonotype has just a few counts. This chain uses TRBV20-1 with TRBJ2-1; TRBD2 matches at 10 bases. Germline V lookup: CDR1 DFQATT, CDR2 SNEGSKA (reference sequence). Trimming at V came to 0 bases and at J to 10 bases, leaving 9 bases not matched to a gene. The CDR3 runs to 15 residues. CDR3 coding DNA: TGCAGTGCTAGAGATCGAAGCGGGGGGGCCTCAGAGCAGTTCTTC. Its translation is CSARDRSGGASEQFF.

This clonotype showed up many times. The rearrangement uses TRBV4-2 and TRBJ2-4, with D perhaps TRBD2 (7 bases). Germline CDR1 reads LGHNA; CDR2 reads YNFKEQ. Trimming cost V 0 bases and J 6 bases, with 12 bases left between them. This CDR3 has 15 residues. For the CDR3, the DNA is TGTGCCAGCAGCCAAGAGGGGGGGCGCATAAACATTCAGTACTTC. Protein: CASSQEGGRINIQYF.

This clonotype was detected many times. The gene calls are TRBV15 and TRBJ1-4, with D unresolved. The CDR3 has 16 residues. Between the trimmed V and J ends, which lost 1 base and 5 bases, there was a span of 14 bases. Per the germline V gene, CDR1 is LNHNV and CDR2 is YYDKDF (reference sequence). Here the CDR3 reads CATSRAHPGSNEKLFF. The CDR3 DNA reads TGTGCCACCAGCAGAGCTCACCCAGGCTCAAATGAAAAACTGTTTTTT.

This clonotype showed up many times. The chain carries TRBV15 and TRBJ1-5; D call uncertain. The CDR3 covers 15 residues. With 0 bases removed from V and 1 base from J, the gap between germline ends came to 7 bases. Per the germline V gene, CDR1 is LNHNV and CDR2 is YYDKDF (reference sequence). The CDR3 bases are TGTGCCACCAGCAGAGATAGGCAGAGCAATCAGCCCCAGCATTTT. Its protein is CATSRDRQSNQPQHF.